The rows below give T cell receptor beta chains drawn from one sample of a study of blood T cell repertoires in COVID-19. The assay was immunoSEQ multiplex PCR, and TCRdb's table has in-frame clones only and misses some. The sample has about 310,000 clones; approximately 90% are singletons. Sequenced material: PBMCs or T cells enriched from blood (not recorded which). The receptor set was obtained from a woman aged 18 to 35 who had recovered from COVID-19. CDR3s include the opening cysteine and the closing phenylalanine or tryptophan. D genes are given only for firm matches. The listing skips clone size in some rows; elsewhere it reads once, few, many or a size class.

cdr3_nt: TGTGCCAGCAGCTTCCGGTCCCCATCCAGGTATGGCTACACCTTC
cdr3_aa: CASSFRSPSRYGYTF
j_call: TRBJ1-2
d_call: NA
clone_size: NA
v_call: TRBV7-2

cdr3_nt: TGTGCCAGCAGCTTAGGTAGGGGAACGACGAGCTCTGGGGCCAACGTCCTGACTTTC
cdr3_aa: CASSLGRGTTSSGANVLTF
j_call: TRBJ2-6
d_call: NA
clone_size: NA
v_call: TRBV11-2

cdr3_nt: TGTGCCAGCAGTGGGTACAGGGGTAAGGGCTACACCTTC
cdr3_aa: CASSGYRGKGYTF
j_call: TRBJ1-2
d_call: TRBD1
clone_size: NA
v_call: TRBV28

cdr3_nt: TGTGCCAGCAGCTCATTTCAGGTTAACTATAATTCACCCCTCCACTTT
cdr3_aa: CASSSFQVNYNSPLHF
j_call: TRBJ1-6
d_call: NA
clone_size: NA
v_call: TRBV5-6

cdr3_nt: TGTGCCAGCAGTGCCACCTATCGGGACACCGGGGAGCTGTTTTTT
cdr3_aa: CASSATYRDTGELFF
j_call: TRBJ2-2
d_call: NA
clone_size: NA
v_call: TRBV6-6

cdr3_nt: TGTGCCAGCAGCCAAGTGGCTGTGAACTATGGCTACACCTTC
cdr3_aa: CASSQVAVNYGYTF
j_call: TRBJ1-2
d_call: NA
clone_size: NA
v_call: TRBV14

cdr3_nt: TGTGCCAGCAGTGAAACGCAGGGGCGATACTATGGCTACACCTTC
cdr3_aa: CASSETQGRYYGYTF
j_call: TRBJ1-2
d_call: NA
clone_size: NA
v_call: TRBV2

cdr3_nt: TGTGCCAGCAGCTTGTACAGTAACACTGAAGCTTTCTTT
cdr3_aa: CASSLYSNTEAFF
j_call: TRBJ1-1
d_call: NA
clone_size: NA
v_call: TRBV5-5

cdr3_nt: TGTGCCAGCAGTTACGGGCCGAACACCGGGGAGCTGTTTTTT
cdr3_aa: CASSYGPNTGELFF
j_call: TRBJ2-2
d_call: NA
clone_size: few
v_call: TRBV6-5

cdr3_nt: TGCGCCAGCAGCCAAGCGGGCGGACACTCTGGAAACACCATATATTTT
cdr3_aa: CASSQAGGHSGNTIYF
j_call: TRBJ1-3
d_call: NA
clone_size: NA
v_call: TRBV4-1

cdr3_nt: TGTGCCAGCAGCTGGACAGGGTGGGATGGCTACACCTTC
cdr3_aa: CASSWTGWDGYTF
j_call: TRBJ1-2
d_call: TRBD1
clone_size: NA
v_call: TRBV5-5

cdr3_nt: TGTGCCAGCAGCTCGGGGGGACGATTCACAGATACGCAGTATTTT
cdr3_aa: CASSSGGRFTDTQYF
j_call: TRBJ2-3
d_call: TRBD2
clone_size: NA
v_call: TRBV7-3

cdr3_nt: TGTGCCAGCAGCTTAGAACAGGGGGGATTCTACGAGCAGTACTTC
cdr3_aa: CASSLEQGGFYEQYF
j_call: TRBJ2-7
d_call: TRBD1
clone_size: NA
v_call: TRBV11-2

cdr3_nt: TGCAGTGCTAGACAGAACACTGAAGCTTTCTTT
cdr3_aa: CSARQNTEAFF
j_call: TRBJ1-1
d_call: NA
clone_size: NA
v_call: TRBV20-1

cdr3_nt: TGCAGCGCCGCCCGGGACACAGACTCTGGGGCCAACGTCCTGACTTTC
cdr3_aa: CSAARDTDSGANVLTF
j_call: TRBJ2-6
d_call: NA
clone_size: few
v_call: TRBV29-1

cdr3_nt: TGTGCCAGCTCTACGGGTCTCCTCTCCTACGAGCAGTACTTC
cdr3_aa: CASSTGLLSYEQYF
j_call: TRBJ2-7
d_call: NA
clone_size: few
v_call: TRBV18

cdr3_nt: TGTGCCAGTACTTTAGGAGGGGATCTTTCTAACTATGGCTACACCTTC
cdr3_aa: CASTLGGDLSNYGYTF
j_call: TRBJ1-2
d_call: NA
clone_size: NA
v_call: TRBV19

cdr3_nt: TGTGCCAGCTGTTTAGAGGGACAGCCGTCTGGCTATGGCTACACCTTC
cdr3_aa: CASCLEGQPSGYGYTF
j_call: TRBJ1-2
d_call: TRBD1
clone_size: NA
v_call: TRBV7-8

cdr3_nt: TGTGCCAGCAGTGAATTAGGGGGGAGGGGGAACACTGAAGCTTTCTTT
cdr3_aa: CASSELGGRGNTEAFF
j_call: TRBJ1-1
d_call: NA
clone_size: NA
v_call: TRBV6-1

cdr3_nt: TGTGCCTGTGGGACCGGGACTGGCTATGGCTACACCTTC
cdr3_aa: CACGTGTGYGYTF
j_call: TRBJ1-2
d_call: NA
clone_size: NA
v_call: TRBV30

cdr3_nt: TGTGCCAGCAGCTTATCTAGGACTAGGGGTAGCACAGATACGCAGTATTTT
cdr3_aa: CASSLSRTRGSTDTQYF
j_call: TRBJ2-3
d_call: TRBD2
clone_size: NA
v_call: TRBV11-2

cdr3_nt: TGTGCCATCAGTGAGGCAGGGGGACATAGCAATCAGCCCCAGCATTTT
cdr3_aa: CAISEAGGHSNQPQHF
j_call: TRBJ1-5
d_call: TRBD1
clone_size: NA
v_call: TRBV10-3

cdr3_nt: TGTGCCAGCAGCAACGGACTTTTCGGGGAGCTGTTTTTT
cdr3_aa: CASSNGLFGELFF
j_call: TRBJ2-2
d_call: NA
clone_size: NA
v_call: TRBV12-3/TRBV12-4

cdr3_nt: TGTGCCACCAGCAGAGCAGGGATCTACAATGAGCAGTTCTTC
cdr3_aa: CATSRAGIYNEQFF
j_call: TRBJ2-1
d_call: NA
clone_size: NA
v_call: TRBV15

cdr3_nt: TGTGCCAGCAGTACAGACAGGTCTAGATTCCCTTACTTC
cdr3_aa: CASSTDRSRFPYF
j_call: TRBJ2-7
d_call: NA
clone_size: few
v_call: TRBV27

cdr3_nt: TGTGCCAGTAGTACGACAGGGGTCTATGAGCAGTTCTTC
cdr3_aa: CASSTTGVYEQFF
j_call: TRBJ2-1
d_call: TRBD1
clone_size: once
v_call: TRBV19

cdr3_nt: TGTGCCAGCAGCCATTTAGATACCGGGGAGCTGTTTTTT
cdr3_aa: CASSHLDTGELFF
j_call: TRBJ2-2
d_call: NA
clone_size: NA
v_call: TRBV3-1/TRBV3-2

cdr3_nt: TGTGCCAGCAGTGAGTGGGGGGTGCATGGCTACACCTTC
cdr3_aa: CASSEWGVHGYTF
j_call: TRBJ1-2
d_call: NA
clone_size: NA
v_call: TRBV7-9

cdr3_nt: TGTGCCAGCAGTCCTTGGGGGGACTTACTTTGGGAGCAGTACTTC
cdr3_aa: CASSPWGDLLWEQYF
j_call: TRBJ2-7
d_call: NA
clone_size: NA
v_call: TRBV6-5

cdr3_nt: TGTGCCAGCAGCTTAGGGACTAGCGGGGGCTACGAGCAGTACTTC
cdr3_aa: CASSLGTSGGYEQYF
j_call: TRBJ2-7
d_call: TRBD2
clone_size: NA
v_call: TRBV5-4

cdr3_nt: TGTGCCAGCAGCATACAGGGGGTTCGGGCTGAAGCTTTCTTT
cdr3_aa: CASSIQGVRAEAFF
j_call: TRBJ1-1
d_call: TRBD1
clone_size: NA
v_call: TRBV9

cdr3_nt: TGTGCCAGTAGGCCCGTCGGGACAATACAGCCCCAGCATTTT
cdr3_aa: CASRPVGTIQPQHF
j_call: TRBJ1-5
d_call: NA
clone_size: NA
v_call: TRBV19

cdr3_nt: TGTGCCAGCAGCCCACTAAATACGGGAGGGGATAGCAATCAGCCCCAGCATTTT
cdr3_aa: CASSPLNTGGDSNQPQHF
j_call: TRBJ1-5
d_call: NA
clone_size: few
v_call: TRBV27

cdr3_nt: TGTGCCTGGATCCCCGGCAGGGGGCGCAATTCACCCCTCCACTTT
cdr3_aa: CAWIPGRGRNSPLHF
j_call: TRBJ1-6
d_call: TRBD1
clone_size: NA
v_call: TRBV30

cdr3_nt: TGTGCCAGCAGTGACCCAGGCCTTACGAGCGAGCAGTACTTC
cdr3_aa: CASSDPGLTSEQYF
j_call: TRBJ2-7
d_call: NA
clone_size: once
v_call: TRBV2

cdr3_nt: TGTGCCAGCAGACTAGCGGCCTCCTCCTACGAGCAGTACTTC
cdr3_aa: CASRLAASSYEQYF
j_call: TRBJ2-7
d_call: TRBD2
clone_size: NA
v_call: TRBV6-5

cdr3_nt: TGTGCCAGCAGCTTAGCCGAGGGGGAGCTGTTTTTT
cdr3_aa: CASSLAEGELFF
j_call: TRBJ2-2
d_call: NA
clone_size: NA
v_call: TRBV7-9

cdr3_nt: TGTGCCAGCAGCGCTAGCGGGAGGGCTGGGATATACAATGAGCAGTTCTTC
cdr3_aa: CASSASGRAGIYNEQFF
j_call: TRBJ2-1
d_call: TRBD2
clone_size: NA
v_call: TRBV7-9